This T cell receptor beta chain emerged from a study of beta chain features in type 1 diabetes. Study as a whole: All samples together contributed about 100,000,000 sorted cells for examination.

Study-wide results and caveats: Moderately but significantly shorter TCRB CDR3s were found in Type 1 diabetes patients in all four CD4+ subsets. Within patients, naive, central memory and Treg TCRB repertoires seemed more similar than within healthy donors.

Concerning this clone: Its antigen is currently unknown.

V gave up 5 bases and J gave up 2 bases; unmatched junction bases: 7. The CDR3 sequence is 15 residues long. CDR1 MNHEY and CDR2 SVGAGI come from the germline V gene. Investigators reverse transcribed all isolated RNA, so they sequenced expressed TCRB transcripts. TCRdb keeps only in-frame clones here, not all; method: immunoSEQ multiplex PCR. The sample shows under 850,000 clones, around an eighth of them seen only once. The chain joins TRBV6-5 to TRBJ2-7; 9 nucleotides line up with TRBD1. The source material was naive CD4+ T cells from blood. The sequence derives from a man in his late teens or twenties with type 1 diabetes. The CDR3, as DNA: TGTGCCAGCAGTGCCGGGACAGGGCTTACCTACGAGCAGTACTTC. Its translation: CASSAGTGLTYEQYF.